This record concerns one TCR beta chain sequence. Its recognized antigen is unknown. Libraries were made using 5' RACE. Each TCR library was prepared from around 3,400 ng of total RNA. cDNA was synthesized with SMARTScribe reverse transcriptase in eight separate reactions per sample. During cDNA synthesis, template switching introduced unique molecular identifiers that contained a 6-nucleotide sample barcode. Amplification of TCRalpha and TCRbeta cDNA involved two nested PCRs of approximately 17 and 9 cycles, and each PCR was followed by bead purification. Before amplification, cDNA was treated with uracil DNA-glycosylase and purified using the QIAquick PCR purification kit. The second PCR added Illumina TruSeq-compatible adapters along with sample-specific barcodes. Library quality and concentration were checked on TapeStation and Qubit, and libraries were pooled at around 5 ng each. Sequencing of pooled libraries was carried out on an Illumina HiSeq2500 single-index Rapid Run using 2 x 100 bp reads and custom sequencing primers. On the study's bioinformatics: UMI-based consensus assembly with MiGEC version 1.2.6 was used to correct PCR and sequencing errors. V(D)J alignment, clonotype assembly and CDR3 extraction were performed with MiXCR version 2.1.1. Gene usage, clonotype sharing and MAIT/NKT TCR abundance were normalised by analysing the top 1000, 10 000 and 20 000 clonotypes per sample. Diversity was computed as the inverse Simpson index with the vegan R package after downsampling to 27 000 UMIs. Paired Mann-Whitney U tests were applied to discordant twin pairs, with Benjamini-Hochberg correction for multiple testing. Following TCRdb reprocessing, every CDR3 protein sequence forms one entry, and DNA is not provided. The V and J calls, along with clone size, are taken from TCRdb and not from the paper's own processing. The sample has some 200,000 distinct CDR3 sequences on record. In total, the top ten clones hold roughly 7.5% of the sample.

This sample stems from a study of monozygotic twins with inflammatory bowel disease (dated by TCRdb to the late 2010s). Context from the whole study: The full study comprised some 30 monozygotic twin pairs: nine German pairs (four IBD-concordant, five IBD-discordant) and 19 IBD-discordant Danish pairs. The search for disease-associated traits relied mainly on comparing, within discordant pairs, IBD patients with their genetically identical healthy co-twins. Each individual had, on average, about 151 000 unique TCRalpha sequences and 181 000 unique TCRbeta sequences available for analysis. General study outcomes and caveats: IBD patients had lower TCRbeta repertoire diversity, measured by the inverse Simpson index, than their healthy co-twins. Differing immunosuppressive treatments among patients may have added background noise and inter-individual variability to the repertoires. Repertoire similarity did not differ between concordant and discordant twins, possibly due to limited statistical power. The results gave no support for a single strong signal or clonotype linked to IBD. Compared with healthy twins, IBD patients shared fewer clonotypes with other individuals, and the difference was most pronounced in patients with signs of disease activity. Distinction between different T cell subtypes could not be achieved in the analysis.

The CDR3 runs 14 residues from the cysteine to the phenylalanine. The DNA sequence is not available. From each donor, an approximately 2.3 ml peripheral blood sample was collected into PAXgene tubes and kept at -80 degrees C. Without T cell sorting, total RNA was isolated from whole blood using the PAXgene blood miRNA kit on an automated QIAcube. Peripheral blood from monozygotic twin pairs concordant or discordant for inflammatory bowel disease was subjected to deep TCRalpha and TCRbeta repertoire profiling with unique molecular barcoding. Smoking habits were recorded for all twin pairs, and individuals were classified as current, former or never smokers.

This TCR was sampled from a human donor with ulcerative colitis or Crohn's disease, or a healthy co-twin of an affected twin (not recorded which). In this chain, TRBV12-3 or TRBV12-4 is recombined with TRBJ1-5; the TCRdb D gene call, TRBD1, has no DNA to confirm it. The source material was blood. The CDR3 reads CASSRADSNQPQHF.